A selection of T cell receptor beta chains follows, all from one sample in a study of T-cell reconstitution after alpha-beta-depleted transplantation in children. TCRdb processed the PCR reads anew with MiXCR; each CDR3 protein has one entry. The sample has 500,000 to 600,000 distinct CDR3 sequences, 25% to 30% seen once. Sequences were derived from PBMCs, sampled before TCRalphabeta/CD19-depleted stem cell transplant. Every receptor here comes from a boy in the first two years of life with Wiskott-Aldrich syndrome, due to receive a stem cell transplant. The CDR3 runs from the conserved cysteine through the conserved F or W. D genes are given only for firm matches. Where a row states a size, it is once, few, many or the class of an expanded clone; other rows omit it.

V: TRBV6-1
size: .
D: TRBD1
J: TRBJ2-1
CDR3: CASRGQGFFNEQFF
DNA: TGTGCCAGCAGGGGACAGGGTTTTTTCAATGAGCAGTTCTTC

V: TRBV12-3/TRBV12-4
size: .
D: TRBD1
J: TRBJ1-5
CDR3: CASSLLPGTANQPQHF
DNA: TGTGCCAGCAGTTTACTCCCTGGGACAGCTAATCAGCCCCAGCATTTT

V: TRBV5-1
size: few
D: TRBD2
J: TRBJ2-1
CDR3: CASSLGTSGRAGYEQFF
DNA: TGCGCCAGCAGCCTCGGGACTAGCGGGAGGGCCGGCTATGAGCAGTTCTTC

V: TRBV6-1
size: .
D: .
J: TRBJ1-1
CDR3: CASSVWTGGEAFF
DNA: TGTGCCAGCAGTGTCTGGACGGGGGGCGAAGCTTTCTTT

V: TRBV27
size: .
D: TRBD1
J: TRBJ2-5
CDR3: CASSPLGQGAGETQYF
DNA: TGTGCCAGCAGTCCTCTCGGACAGGGGGCAGGGGAGACCCAGTACTTC

V: TRBV7-2
size: .
D: .
J: TRBJ2-3
CDR3: CASSLSLDRMTDTQYF
DNA: TGTGCCAGCAGCTTGTCCCTAGACAGAATGACAGATACGCAGTATTTT

V: TRBV6-1
size: .
D: .
J: TRBJ2-7
CDR3: CASRGSNFGYEQYF
DNA: TGTGCCAGCCGAGGGTCCAACTTTGGTTACGAGCAGTACTTC

V: TRBV20-1
size: .
D: TRBD2
J: TRBJ2-5
CDR3: CSGEREETQYF
DNA: TGCAGTGGAGAGCGGGAGGAGACCCAGTACTTC

V: TRBV30
size: few
D: .
J: TRBJ2-5
CDR3: CAWSVLQGEETQYF
DNA: TGTGCCTGGAGTGTATTACAGGGTGAAGAGACCCAGTACTTC

V: TRBV5-1
size: .
D: .
J: TRBJ2-1
CDR3: CASSPSIAPAYNEQFF
DNA: TGCGCCAGCAGCCCCTCGATTGCTCCCGCCTACAATGAGCAGTTCTTC

V: TRBV30
size: .
D: TRBD1
J: TRBJ2-3
CDR3: CAWSSTGKGTDTQYF
DNA: TGTGCCTGGAGTTCGACAGGGAAGGGCACAGATACGCAGTATTTT

V: TRBV5-1
size: few
D: .
J: TRBJ2-2
CDR3: CASSLATPGTGELFF
DNA: TGCGCCAGCAGCTTGGCCACACCGGGAACCGGGGAGCTGTTTTTT

V: TRBV12-3/TRBV12-4
size: few
D: .
J: TRBJ1-1
CDR3: CASSLYGGTTEAFF
DNA: TGTGCCAGCAGTTTATACGGGGGAACCACTGAAGCTTTCTTT

V: TRBV7-9
size: .
D: TRBD2
J: TRBJ2-7
CDR3: CASSPLVPGGRHEQYF
DNA: TGTGCCAGCAGCCCCCTGGTCCCGGGAGGGCGCCACGAGCAGTACTTC

V: TRBV29-1
size: few
D: TRBD1
J: TRBJ2-3
CDR3: CSALGTGGPDTQYF
DNA: TGCAGCGCCTTGGGGACAGGGGGCCCTGATACGCAGTATTTT

V: TRBV24-1
size: few
D: .
J: TRBJ2-1
CDR3: CATSDIPGNEQFF
DNA: TGTGCCACCAGTGATATCCCAGGCAATGAGCAGTTCTTC

V: TRBV5-5
size: .
D: .
J: TRBJ2-3
CDR3: CASSLAPVYRPRGDTQYF
DNA: TGTGCCAGCAGCTTGGCCCCGGTCTACAGACCTCGCGGAGATACGCAGTATTTT

V: TRBV18
size: .
D: TRBD2
J: TRBJ2-2
CDR3: CASHESLAGVGTGELFF
DNA: TGTGCCAGCCACGAATCCCTAGCGGGAGTAGGCACCGGGGAGCTGTTTTTT

V: TRBV4-2
size: .
D: .
J: TRBJ2-7
CDR3: CASSLSKGESYEQYF
DNA: TGTGCCAGCAGCCTCTCCAAGGGGGAGTCCTACGAGCAGTACTTC

V: TRBV20-1
size: .
D: .
J: TRBJ2-1
CDR3: CSASLRESYNEQFF
DNA: TGCAGTGCTAGTCTACGGGAGTCCTACAATGAGCAGTTCTTC

V: TRBV5-1
size: .
D: .
J: TRBJ2-7
CDR3: CASSLVGQSYEQYF
DNA: TGCGCCAGCAGCTTGGTCGGACAGAGCTACGAGCAGTACTTC

V: TRBV12-5
size: many
D: TRBD1
J: TRBJ2-4
CDR3: CASGLGDRGGDIQYF
DNA: TGTGCTAGTGGTTTGGGAGACAGGGGGGGGGACATTCAGTACTTC

V: TRBV5-1
size: .
D: .
J: TRBJ2-7
CDR3: CASSVHQHTYEQYF
DNA: TGCGCCAGCAGCGTGCATCAGCATACCTACGAGCAGTACTTC

V: TRBV3-1
size: few
D: .
J: TRBJ2-7
CDR3: CASSQVKGEQYF
DNA: TGTGCCAGCAGCCAAGTCAAGGGAGAGCAGTACTTC

V: TRBV7-2
size: .
D: .
J: TRBJ1-4
CDR3: CASSREGGNEKLFF
DNA: TGTGCCAGCAGCCGCGAAGGCGGTAATGAAAAACTGTTTTTT

V: TRBV24-1
size: .
D: TRBD2
J: TRBJ2-5
CDR3: CATSLLAGGLETQYF
DNA: TGTGCCACCAGCCTCCTAGCGGGAGGGCTCGAGACCCAGTACTTC

V: TRBV30
size: .
D: .
J: TRBJ1-1
CDR3: CAWSVTRASTEAFF
DNA: TGTGCCTGGAGTGTAACCAGGGCCAGCACTGAAGCTTTCTTT

V: TRBV7-2
size: few
D: .
J: TRBJ1-3
CDR3: CASSLPIEMAHIF
DNA: TGTGCCAGCAGCTTACCCATCGAGATGGCCCATATTTTT

V: TRBV10-1
size: .
D: .
J: TRBJ2-5
CDR3: CASSDGVGRWETQYF
DNA: TGCGCCAGCAGTGACGGGGTCGGGCGATGGGAGACCCAGTACTTC

V: TRBV20-1
size: few
D: TRBD2
J: TRBJ2-5
CDR3: CSARDSSGSYETQYF
DNA: TGCAGTGCTAGAGATTCTAGCGGGAGTTATGAGACCCAGTACTTC

V: TRBV30
size: few
D: .
J: TRBJ1-1
CDR3: CAWNPGQFLPEAFF
DNA: TGTGCCTGGAATCCTGGACAGTTCTTACCTGAAGCTTTCTTT

V: TRBV6-5
size: .
D: TRBD1
J: TRBJ2-5
CDR3: CASSYSFGQGVQTQYF
DNA: TGTGCCAGCAGTTACTCGTTTGGACAGGGTGTTCAGACCCAGTACTTC